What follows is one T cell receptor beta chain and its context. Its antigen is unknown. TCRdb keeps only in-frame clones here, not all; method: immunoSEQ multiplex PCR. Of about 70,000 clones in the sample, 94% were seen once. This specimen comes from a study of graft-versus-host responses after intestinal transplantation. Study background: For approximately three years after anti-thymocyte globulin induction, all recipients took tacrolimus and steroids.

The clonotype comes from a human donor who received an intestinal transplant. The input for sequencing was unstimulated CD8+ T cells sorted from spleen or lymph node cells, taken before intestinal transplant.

CDR3 region: CAISEADYSNQPQHF. DNA of the CDR3: TGTGCCATCAGTGAGGCGGATTATAGCAATCAGCCCCAGCATTTT. The chain is built from TRBV10-3 and TRBJ1-5; D uncertain. Trimming took 2 bases from V and 0 from J, leaving 8 bases between them. The length of the CDR3 is 15 residues. In germline, CDR1 is ENHRY, CDR2 SYGVKD.